Listed here are 23 T cell receptor beta chains from one sample, sequenced in a study of blood T cell repertoires in COVID-19. Clones were read by immunoSEQ multiplex PCR, and TCRdb kept only the in-frame ones, dropping some. The sample holds almost 85,000 clones, around 89% seen once. Sequenced: PBMCs or T cells enriched from blood (not recorded which). Receptors were obtained from a woman aged 45-65 years with acute COVID-19.

V gene TRBV7-2 combines with J gene TRBJ2-1; D is perhaps TRBD2 (7 bases). V lost 7 bases and J 8 bases, leaving 12 bases between the germline ends. CDR3 length equals 12 residues. Per the germline V gene, CDR1 is SGHTA and CDR2 is FQGNSA. CDR3 coding DNA: TGTGCCAGCAAAATAGGGGGGGATGAGCAGTTCTTC. This encodes CASKIGGDEQFF.

This chain connects TRBV19 to TRBJ1-2; 7 bases match TRBD1. J lost 5 bases, V lost 5 bases, and 8 bases had no gene match. This CDR3 is 14 amino acids long. Germline CDR1 LNHDA, CDR2 SQIVND (reference sequence). As DNA, the CDR3 is TGTGCCAGTAGTTGGAGAACAGGGGATTATGGCTACACCTTC. This encodes CASSWRTGDYGYTF.

The chain carries TRBV4-2 and TRBJ2-2, with D perhaps TRBD2 (5 bases). The CDR3 contains 17 residues. Trimming removed 0 bases at V and 7 bases at J, with 18 bases between. Per the germline V gene, CDR1 is LGHNA and CDR2 is YNFKEQ. The CDR3 nucleotides are TGTGCCAGCAGCCAAGATCATGGCGGTGCTGAGGGCGGGGAGCTGTTTTTT. This codes for CASSQDHGGAEGGELFF.

The J gene is TRBJ1-1, the V gene TRBV27; D may be TRBD1 (5 bases). From germline, CDR1 is MNHEY and CDR2 SMNVEV (reference sequence). Trimming stripped 8 bases from V and 5 bases from J, with 21 bases between. This CDR3 has 15 residues. The CDR3 bases are TGTGCCAGCTTACCGAGGCGGCAGGGTATAACTGAAGCTTTCTTT. Translation: CASLPRRQGITEAFF.

The J gene is TRBJ2-5, the V gene TRBV5-1; 8 bases are a match to TRBD1. The germline V gene has CDR1 SGHRS and CDR2 YFSETQ. There are 14 residues in the CDR3. V shed 6 bases and J 5 bases; nucleotides not matched to a gene: 9. The CDR3 reads CASTYQGAKETQYF. The DNA for the CDR3 is TGCGCCAGCACATATCAGGGGGCCAAGGAGACCCAGTACTTC.

The rearrangement joins TRBV4-3 to TRBJ2-2, with a tentative D call TRBD1 (5 bases). The V gene's germline CDR1 is LGHNA and CDR2 YSLEER. Trimming left V 4 bases short and J 0 bases short, with 15 bases between. The CDR3 consists of 17 residues. Here the CDR3 DNA reads TGCGCCAGCAGCCTTCACATGGGGCAGTCGAACACCGGGGAGCTGTTTTTT. Translation gives CASSLHMGQSNTGELFF.

The V call is TRBV10-3, the J call TRBJ2-7; 8 positions agree with TRBD1. The germline gives CDR1 ENHRY, CDR2 SYGVKD. The CDR3 runs to 14 residues. The V gene end was trimmed by 3 bases and the J gene end by 5 bases; junction bases not matched to a gene: 6. The CDR3 loop is CAISDPQGADEQYF. DNA of the CDR3: TGTGCCATCAGTGACCCTCAGGGGGCCGACGAGCAGTACTTC.

The CDR3 loop is CASSSPDREANEKLFF. The CDR3, as DNA: TGTGCCAGCAGCTCTCCGGACAGGGAGGCTAATGAAAAACTGTTTTTT. This sequence joins TRBV5-5 and TRBJ1-4, with 8 nucleotides matching TRBD1. Germline V gives CDR1 SGHKS, CDR2 YYEKEE (reference sequence). With V trimmed by 3 bases and J by 3 bases, 7 bases remained unmatched. The CDR3 is 16 residues long.

This clone was observed a handful of times. V and J are TRBV30 and TRBJ1-2, with TRBD1 matching over 8 bases. Trimming took 3 bases from V and 8 from J; bases not matched to a gene: 8. CDR1 is GTSNPN and CDR2 is SVGIG in the germline V gene (reference sequence). This CDR3 region has 13 residues. The CDR3 nucleotides are TGTGCCTGGAGGGGATTGGACAGGGCGGGCTACACCTTC. Translating it yields CAWRGLDRAGYTF.

The rearrangement joins TRBV3-1 (or the pseudogene TRBV3-2) to TRBJ2-2; 15 positions agree with TRBD2. CDR3 length equals 21 residues. In germline, CDR1 is LGHDT, CDR2 YNNKEL (reference sequence). V lost 5 bases and J lost 1; bases outside the gene matches: 14. The CDR3, as DNA: TGTGCCAGCAGCTCACCCTTTCCGGGACTAGCGGGAGGTCAGAACACCGGGGAGCTGTTTTTT. It codes for CASSSPFPGLAGGQNTGELFF.

The V call is TRBV5-5, the J call TRBJ1-1, with 8 bases identical to TRBD1. Germline CDR1 and CDR2: SGHKS and YYEKEE (reference sequence). CDR3 size: 17 residues. The junction had 11 bases not matched to a gene; V was cut back by 3 bases and J by 1 base. In nucleotides, the CDR3 is TGTGCCAGCAGCTCCATCCCAGGGGGCGGTGAGAACACTGAAGCTTTCTTT. This codes for CASSSIPGGGENTEAFF. Full variable domain (missing parts from reference TRBV5-5 and TRBJ1-1): DAGVTQSPTHLIKTRGQQVTLRCSPISGHKSVSWYQQVLGQGPQFIFQYYEKEERGRGNFPDRFSARQFPNYSSELNVNALLLGDSALYLCASSSIPGGGENTEAFFGQGTRLTVV.

The chain carries TRBV6-5 and TRBJ1-4; the match to TRBD1 covers 9 bases. V shed 4 bases, J shed 0 bases, and the junction held 3 bases outside the gene matches. The V gene's germline CDR1 is MNHEY and CDR2 SVGAGI. The CDR3 runs to 16 residues. CDR3 amino acids: CASSSRQGATNEKLFF. Here the CDR3 DNA reads TGTGCCAGCAGTTCCCGACAGGGGGCAACTAATGAAAAACTGTTTTTT.

This clone was recorded once. The chain joins TRBV13 to TRBJ2-1, with 8 bases matching TRBD2. CDR3 length: 14 amino acids. The ends lost 2 bases at V and 13 bases at J; junction bases unmatched: 10. Germline V gene data show CDR1 as PRHDT and CDR2 as FYEKMQ (reference sequence). CDR3 loop: CASSLRMAGGRQFF. The CDR3 bases are TGTGCCAGCAGCTTAAGGATGGCGGGAGGCAGACAGTTCTTC.

The V gene is TRBV3-1 (or the pseudogene TRBV3-2), the J gene TRBJ1-6, with 7 bases identical to TRBD1. The CDR3 has 18 amino acids. Germline-derived CDR1 and CDR2 are LGHDT and YNNKEL (reference sequence). The V gene end was trimmed by 2 bases and the J gene end by 10 bases; junction bases not matched to a gene: 17. CDR3 coding DNA: TGTGCCAGCAGCCAATCTTGGGGGGACAGCGAATCAAGCTCACCCCTCCACTTT. It yields the protein CASSQSWGDSESSSPLHF.

The chain joins TRBV9 to TRBJ1-2; 7 bases agree with TRBD1. CDR3 length: 13 amino acids. V shed 5 bases, J shed 7 bases, and the junction held 8 bases outside the gene matches. Germline assignment: CDR1 SGDLS and CDR2 YYNGEE. The CDR3 reads CASRDRDRVGYTF. In nucleotides, the CDR3 is TGTGCCAGCAGAGATCGCGACAGGGTTGGCTACACCTTC.

This clone was picked up a small number of times. The chain links TRBV19 to TRBJ2-3, with a weak D call TRBD1 (5 bases). V was shortened by 3 bases and J by 1 base, with 14 bases between the two germline ends. Germline V CDR1 and CDR2: LNHDA, SQIVND (reference sequence). CDR3 length: 16 residues. In nucleotides, the CDR3 is TGTGCCAGTAGTATTCTTCAGGGTGCCGGCACAGATACGCAGTATTTT. It encodes CASSILQGAGTDTQYF.

V and J are TRBV5-6 and TRBJ2-7; 7 bases match TRBD1. The ends lost 2 bases at V and 2 bases at J; junction bases unmatched: 4. The germline CDR1 and CDR2 sequences are SGHDT and YYEEEE. This CDR3 has 14 residues. In nucleotides, the CDR3 is TGTGCCAGCAGCTTTGGGGACAGAGCCTACGAGCAGTACTTC. This sequence encodes CASSFGDRAYEQYF.

The rearrangement uses TRBV6-2 or TRBV6-3 and TRBJ1-5; TRBD1 matches at 10 bases. CDR3 length: 14 amino acids. Germline lookup yields CDR1 MNHEY and CDR2 SVGEGT. V shed 6 bases, J shed 9 bases, and the junction held 8 bases outside the gene matches. CDR3 DNA: TGTGCCAGCAGCCCGACAGGGGGCAAGAGGCCCCAGCATTTT. It specifies CASSPTGGKRPQHF.

The chain links TRBV20-1 to TRBJ2-5; no firm D call. This CDR3 comprises 11 residues. V was clipped by 2 bases and J by 5 bases, with 6 bases between them. The V gene's germline CDR1 is DFQATT and CDR2 SNEGSKA (reference sequence). The DNA for the CDR3 is TGCAGTGCTAGAACTGTCGAGACCCAGTACTTC. It codes for CSARTVETQYF.

This chain uses TRBV5-1 with TRBJ2-2, with 8 bases that match TRBD2. Per germline, CDR1 SGHRS and CDR2 YFSETQ. The V segment lost 2 bases and the J segment 7 bases; nucleotides outside the gene matches: 10. This CDR3 region has 16 residues. CDR3 bases: TGCGCCAGCAGCTTCGCGGCGGGAGGAACCATCGGGGAGCTGTTTTTT. Translated, it gives CASSFAAGGTIGELFF.

The chain is built from TRBV27 and TRBJ1-4; the D is unclear. V lost 7 bases, J lost 2 bases, and 14 bases lay in between. The V gene's germline CDR1 is MNHEY and CDR2 SMNVEV (reference sequence). The CDR3 is 15 residues long. The CDR3 sequence is CASKRELLTNEKLFF. The CDR3 nucleotides read TGTGCCAGCAAGCGGGAATTGTTGACTAATGAAAAACTGTTTTTT.

V gene TRBV19 combines with J gene TRBJ2-5; 12 bases align to TRBD2. The CDR3 sequence is 16 residues long. Germline values: CDR1 LNHDA, CDR2 SQIVND (reference sequence). The V segment lost 3 bases and the J segment 4 bases; nucleotides outside the gene matches: 6. Here the CDR3 DNA reads TGTGCCAGTAGTATTTTGCCGACTAGCGGGGGAGAGACCCAGTACTTC. It specifies CASSILPTSGGETQYF. The complete variable domain, with remaining parts taken from reference TRBV19 and TRBJ2-5, reads DGGITQSPKYLFRKEGQNVTLSCEQNLNHDAMYWYRQDPGQGLRLIYYSQIVNDFQKGDIAEGYSVSREKKESFPLTVTSAQKNPTAFYLCASSILPTSGGETQYFGPGTRLLVL.

The V and J genes are TRBV18 and TRBJ1-1; tentative D call: TRBD1 (6 bases). CDR3 size: 15 residues. Germline V lookup: CDR1 KGHSH, CDR2 LQKENI. V was clipped by 3 bases and J by 1 base, with 12 bases between them. The CDR3 bases are TGTGCCAGCTCACCTACAGGGATCCAGAACACTGAAGCTTTCTTT. Protein product: CASSPTGIQNTEAFF.